The 20 T cell receptor beta chains below all came from one sample that was sequenced in a study of shared clonotypes between healthy human individuals. Measured with immunoSEQ multiplex PCR; TCRdb has only the in-frame clones, and not every one. The table includes about a million clones, 76% detected once. The sample consisted of memory CD4+ T cells sorted from blood. Subset reported: CD45RA-negative fraction. These receptors were taken from a young man in good health.

The V and J genes are TRBV10-3 and TRBJ1-6; a weak D match, TRBD1 (5 bases). This CDR3 is built from 14 residues. The germline V gene has CDR1 ENHRY and CDR2 SYGVKD. Trimming left V 6 bases short and J 7 bases short, with 13 bases between. As DNA, the CDR3 is TGTGCCATCAGAGGGGACGCAGAAAATTCACCCCTCCACTTT. It is translated as CAIRGDAENSPLHF.

This chain links TRBV9 with TRBJ2-7, with 7 bases fitting TRBD1. V dropped 5 bases and J dropped 0; count of bases not matched to a gene: 5. The CDR3 sequence is 14 residues long. Germline V gene data show CDR1 as SGDLS and CDR2 as YYNGEE. The CDR3 protein is CASRRDSPSYEQYF. CDR3 nucleotides: TGTGCCAGCAGACGGGACAGTCCCTCCTACGAGCAGTACTTC.

The V gene is TRBV5-1, the J gene TRBJ2-4, with 7 nucleotides matching TRBD1. The CDR3 has 14 residues. V shed 4 bases and J 7 bases; nucleotides not matched to a gene: 8. From germline, CDR1 is SGHRS and CDR2 YFSETQ. The DNA for the CDR3 is TGCGCCAGCAGCCTACCCGGGGACAGCAACATTCAGTACTTC. This codes for CASSLPGDSNIQYF.

This clone was observed once. The V and J genes are TRBV4-3 and TRBJ2-1, with 15 bases identical to TRBD2. The germline V gene encodes CDR1 LGHNA and CDR2 YSLEER. V was clipped by 4 bases and J by 10 bases; unmatched bases: 8. The CDR3 runs to 16 residues. CDR3 nucleotide sequence: TGCGCCAGCAGCCCCCGGGGACTAGCGGGAGGCGAAGAGCAGTTCTTC. Amino acids: CASSPRGLAGGEEQFF.

The V gene is TRBV4-1, the J gene TRBJ1-2, with TRBD1 identical over 8 bases. The CDR3 is 16 residues long. CDR1 and CDR2 (germline): MGHRA, YSYEKL. V lost 0 bases, J lost 0 bases, and 3 bases stayed unmatched. In nucleotides, the CDR3 is TGCGCCAGCAGCCAAGACAGGGGGCGAACTAACTATGGCTACACCTTC. Encoded protein: CASSQDRGRTNYGYTF.

The V and J genes are TRBV9 and TRBJ2-7, with D unresolved. The CDR3 consists of 15 residues. In germline, CDR1 is SGDLS, CDR2 YYNGEE. V dropped 3 bases and J dropped 7 bases, with 20 bases sitting between them. Here the CDR3 DNA reads TGTGCCAGCAGCGGCCTCCCCACGAGGCAAAGGGAGCAGTACTTC. Amino acids: CASSGLPTRQREQYF.

The CDR3 loop is CASSRGILETQYF. In DNA form, the CDR3 reads TGTGCCAGCAGCCGAGGGATTTTGGAGACCCAGTACTTC. The J gene is TRBJ2-5, the V gene TRBV6-5; D might be TRBD2 (5 bases). Germline CDR1 and CDR2: MNHEY and SVGAGI. Trimming cost V 6 bases and J 5 bases, with 13 bases left between them. The CDR3 is 13 residues long.

V and J are TRBV6-1 and TRBJ2-3; 9 bases align to TRBD1. Germline CDR1 reads MNHNS; CDR2 reads SASEGT. The trim removed 3 bases at V and 3 bases at J, leaving 4 bases unmatched. This CDR3 has 15 amino acids. The CDR3 DNA is TGTGCCAGCAGTGACGGGACAGGGAGAACAGATACGCAGTATTTT. Amino acid sequence: CASSDGTGRTDTQYF.

The V call is TRBV6-5, the J call TRBJ1-1, with 7 bases lining up with TRBD1. This CDR3 has 15 residues. Losses at the gene ends were 2 bases for V and 3 bases for J; bases not matched to a gene: 6. Germline lookup yields CDR1 MNHEY and CDR2 SVGAGI. The CDR3 DNA reads TGTGCCAGCAGTTACCTCTCAACAGGGGACACTGAAGCTTTCTTT. Translated, it gives CASSYLSTGDTEAFF.

V gene TRBV28 combines with J gene TRBJ1-3, with D hard to call. This CDR3 contains 14 residues. The germline V gene encodes CDR1 MDHEN and CDR2 SYDVKM. V was clipped by 8 bases and J by 1 base, with 12 bases between them. The CDR3 is CASRGGSSGNTIYF. The CDR3 DNA is TGTGCCAGCCGAGGCGGGTCTTCTGGAAACACCATATATTTT.

This chain joins TRBV7-9 and TRBJ2-1; 10 nucleotides match TRBD1. This CDR3 has 19 amino acids. CDR1 SEHNR and CDR2 FQNEAQ come from the germline V gene (reference sequence). After removal of 5 bases from V and 0 bases from J, the junction contained 13 bases not matched to a gene. CDR3 protein: CASSPRPRTGGYSYNEQFF. DNA of the CDR3: TGTGCCAGCAGCCCTCGTCCCCGGACAGGGGGATACTCCTACAATGAGCAGTTCTTC. Using reference TRBV7-9 and TRBJ2-1 for the parts outside the CDR3, the full variable domain is DTGVSQNPRHKITKRGQNVTFRCDPISEHNRLYWYRQTLGQGPEFLTYFQNEAQLEKSRLLSDRFSAERPKGSFSTLEIQRTEQGDSAMYLCASSPRPRTGGYSYNEQFFGPGTRLTVL.

The chain combines TRBV6-1 with TRBJ2-7; possibly TRBD1 for D (7 bases). V was pared by 5 bases and J by 5 bases, with 16 bases between. Germline-derived CDR1 and CDR2 are MNHNS and SASEGT. CDR3 size: 14 residues. CDR3 DNA: TGTGCCAGCAGTTTGGGACAGCGGGTCAACGAGCAGTACTTC. It yields the protein CASSLGQRVNEQYF.

This chain connects TRBV28 to TRBJ2-7; 9 bases are shared with TRBD1. Germline trimming cut 3 bases from V and 2 bases from J; bases unmatched to any gene: 5. The CDR3 is 15 amino acids. The germline gives CDR1 MDHEN, CDR2 SYDVKM. The CDR3 here is CASSFSDRGAYEQYF. In DNA, the CDR3 is TGTGCCAGCAGTTTCTCGGACAGGGGTGCCTACGAGCAGTACTTC.

The V and J genes are TRBV4-3 and TRBJ1-4, with unresolved D. The CDR3 contains 15 residues. Trimming cost V 0 bases and J 0 bases, with 5 bases left between them. Germline V CDR1 and CDR2: LGHNA, YSLEER. The CDR3 DNA reads as TGCGCCAGCAGCCAAGACGCAACAACTAATGAAAAACTGTTTTTT. It yields the protein CASSQDATTNEKLFF.

This clone was recorded many times. The V call is TRBV19, the J call TRBJ2-7; 7 positions agree with TRBD2. The J segment lost 6 bases and the V segment lost 10 bases, leaving 18 bases of the junction unmatched. The CDR3 sequence is 15 residues long. The germline V gene encodes CDR1 LNHDA and CDR2 SQIVND (reference sequence). The CDR3 protein is CATGSGLAATSEQYF. CDR3 nucleotides: TGTGCCACGGGTTCAGGGCTAGCGGCCACCTCCGAGCAGTACTTC.

The genes are TRBV6-1 and TRBJ2-6; D gene ambiguous. Between the trimmed V and J ends, which lost 1 base and 0 bases, there was a span of 16 bases. The CDR3 consists of 19 residues. CDR1 is MNHNS and CDR2 is SASEGT in the germline V gene. The CDR3 reads CASSEGQAGSSSGANVLTF. Written as DNA, the CDR3 is TGTGCCAGCAGTGAAGGTCAGGCAGGATCGTCCTCTGGGGCCAACGTCCTGACTTTC.

This clone was seen a handful of times. The chain recombines TRBV10-3 with TRBJ1-3; tentatively, D is TRBD1 (5 bases). Trimming pared 10 bases from V and 8 bases from J, leaving 12 bases between. The CDR3 length is 11 residues. Germline V gene lookup returns CDR1 ENHRY and CDR2 SYGVKD. CDR3 bases: TGTGCCACCAGGGCAGAAGACACCATATATTTT. Translating gives CATRAEDTIYF.

The rearrangement uses TRBV20-1 and TRBJ2-7; D is unclear. The ends were cut back, 1 base at V and 3 bases at J, with 4 bases in the middle. The CDR3 sequence is 11 residues long. Looked up from germline, CDR1 is DFQATT and CDR2 is SNEGSKA (reference sequence). The DNA of the CDR3 is TGCAGTGCTAGAGTAGACTACGAGCAGTACTTC. It yields the protein CSARVDYEQYF.

This chain uses TRBV9 with TRBJ2-1; 9 bases fit TRBD2. CDR1 and CDR2 from the germline V gene are SGDLS and YYNGEE. V was clipped by 0 bases and J by 8 bases; unmatched bases: 9. This CDR3 comprises 16 residues. CDR3 loop: CASSVGHSGSGDEQFF. CDR3 nucleotides: TGTGCCAGCAGCGTAGGTCATAGCGGGAGTGGGGATGAGCAGTTCTTC.

The chain links TRBV18 to TRBJ2-7; TRBD1 aligns across 12 bases. The junction had 15 bases not matched to a gene; V was cut back by 6 bases and J by 6 bases. CDR1 is KGHSH and CDR2 is LQKENI in the germline V gene. The CDR3 is 17 residues long. In DNA form, the CDR3 reads TGTGCCAGCTCCCAGAATCTTGGGACAGGGGGCCCTCTCGAGCAGTACTTC. The encoded protein is CASSQNLGTGGPLEQYF. Full variable domain (rest looked up from reference TRBV18 and TRBJ2-7): NAGVMQNPRHLVRRRGQEARLRCSPMKGHSHVYWYRQLPEEGLKFMVYLQKENIIDESGMPKERFSAEFPKEGPSILRIQQVVRGDSAAYFCASSQNLGTGGPLEQYFGPGTRLTVT.